The 32 T cell receptor beta chains presented below share a single source sample, sequenced in a study of T-cell reconstitution after alpha-beta-depleted transplantation in children. Unique molecular identifiers were built into the TCRbeta library. TCRdb called the PCR reads again in MiXCR, with one record for every CDR3 protein. Seen here are more than 400,000 distinct CDR3 sequences, roughly 44% observed once, and the top ten hold under 30%. This sample comprised PBMCs, obtained before TCRalphabeta/CD19-depleted stem cell transplant. Every receptor here comes from a girl aged 2-15 years with aplastic anemia, due to receive a stem cell transplant.

V usage is TRBV7-6 and J usage is TRBJ2-7; 15 bases are shared with TRBD2. The CDR3 extends over 15 amino acids. V was pared by 5 bases and J by 4 bases, with 3 bases of the junction left unmatched. The germline CDR1 and CDR2 sequences are SGHVS and FNYEAQ. CDR3 protein: CASSKGTSGRYEQYF. DNA of the CDR3: TGTGCCAGCAGCAAAGGGACTAGCGGGAGGTACGAGCAGTACTTC.

This rearrangement joins TRBV7-2 to TRBJ2-1; TRBD2 is a possible D gene (5 bases). CDR1 is SGHTA and CDR2 is FQGNSA in the germline V gene. Trimming pared 3 bases from V and 7 bases from J, leaving 13 bases between. The CDR3 runs 14 residues. CDR3 loop: CASSFGGSGNEQFF. The CDR3 DNA is TGTGCCAGCAGCTTTGGTGGGAGCGGTAATGAGCAGTTCTTC.

This clonotype was found many times. This chain links TRBV5-1 with TRBJ1-2; tentatively, D is TRBD1 (6 bases). The V gene's germline CDR1 is SGHRS and CDR2 YFSETQ. The CDR3 runs 12 residues. V lost 4 bases and J lost 5, with 9 bases in between. CDR3 sequence (DNA): TGCGCCAGCAGCCAACAGGGTTATGGCTACACCTTC. As protein: CASSQQGYGYTF. The whole variable domain, filled in from reference TRBV5-1 and TRBJ1-2, reads KAGVTQTPRYLIKTRGQQVTLSCSPISGHRSVSWYQQTPGQGLQFLFEYFSETQRNKGNFPGRFSGRQFSNSRSEMNVSTLELGDSALYLCASSQQGYGYTFGSGTRLTVV.

This chain joins TRBV29-1 and TRBJ2-3; D perhaps matches TRBD1 (5 bases). Germline values: CDR1 SQVTM, CDR2 ANQGSEA. There are 13 residues in the CDR3. Trimming took off 8 bases at V and 5 bases at J, with 17 bases between the two ends. The CDR3 DNA reads as TGCAGCTTCGCAGGGTGGTTCAAAGATACGCAGTATTTT. As protein: CSFAGWFKDTQYF.

The J gene is TRBJ1-1, the V gene TRBV20-1; TRBD1 aligns across 7 bases. V trimming: 1 base; J trimming: 5 bases; junction bases outside the gene matches: 7. This CDR3 comprises 14 residues. Per the germline V gene, CDR1 is DFQATT and CDR2 is SNEGSKA (reference sequence). The CDR3 nucleotides are TGCAGTGCTAGAGTCGAGGGGGCGACGACTGAAGCTTTCTTT. Its protein is CSARVEGATTEAFF.

There are many counts of this clonotype. The chain joins TRBV5-1 to TRBJ2-5, with 10 bases aligning to TRBD2. Looked up from germline, CDR1 is SGHRS and CDR2 is YFSETQ. The CDR3 has 14 residues. V lost 4 bases and J lost 3; bases outside the gene matches: 3. The CDR3, as DNA: TGCGCCAGCAGCACCGGGACTAGCGAAGAGACCCAGTACTTC. Its translation is CASSTGTSEETQYF. Based on the CDR3 plus reference TRBV5-1 and TRBJ2-5, the full variable domain is KAGVTQTPRYLIKTRGQQVTLSCSPISGHRSVSWYQQTPGQGLQFLFEYFSETQRNKGNFPGRFSGRQFSNSRSEMNVSTLELGDSALYLCASSTGTSEETQYFGPGTRLLVL.

This chain connects TRBV12-5 to TRBJ1-2, with TRBD1 as a possible D gene (6 bases). This CDR3 comprises 14 residues. V lost 5 bases and J 6 bases, leaving 16 bases between the germline ends. Germline V gene sequence: CDR1 LGHNT, CDR2 FRNRAP. CDR3 loop: CASGTGTRWDGYTF. The CDR3 nucleotides read TGTGCTAGTGGTACCGGGACAAGGTGGGATGGCTACACCTTC.

There are a few counts of this clonotype. V usage is TRBV9 and J usage is TRBJ2-7, with 10 bases that match TRBD2. CDR1 is SGDLS and CDR2 is YYNGEE in the germline V gene. The CDR3 runs 15 residues. Trimming removed 3 bases from V and 6 bases from J; junction bases left unmatched: 9. In DNA form, the CDR3 reads TGTGCCAGCAGCGCCCAGCGGGAGGGCCTTGGCGAGCAGTACTTC. Translation gives CASSAQREGLGEQYF.

This clonotype showed up just a few times. Being one base from a much bigger clone, this may be a read error. The CDR3 bases are TGTGCCAGCGGCCGGGACAGGGCCTACGAGCAGTACTTC. Residues: CASGRDRAYEQYF. V and J are TRBV6-1 and TRBJ2-7; 9 nucleotides line up with TRBD1. Unmatched junction bases numbered 4, after V lost 8 bases and J lost 2 bases. The germline V gene has CDR1 MNHNS and CDR2 SASEGT. The CDR3 has 13 amino acids.

The rearrangement uses TRBV20-1 and TRBJ1-4; no firm D call. The V end lost 3 bases, the J end lost 2 bases, and 7 bases lay between the germline ends. The CDR3 is 13 residues long. Per germline, CDR1 DFQATT and CDR2 SNEGSKA (reference sequence). CDR3 loop: CSARWQTNEKLFF. CDR3 DNA sequence: TGCAGTGCTAGGTGGCAGACTAATGAAAAACTGTTTTTT.

This clonotype was picked up a small number of times. The rearrangement links TRBV27 to TRBJ2-1, with TRBD1 as a possible D gene (6 bases). V was pared by 3 bases and J by 5 bases, with 14 bases between. Looked up from germline, CDR1 is MNHEY and CDR2 is SMNVEV (reference sequence). The CDR3 has 15 amino acids. The CDR3 sequence is CASSFLGQLNNEQFF. The DNA of the CDR3 is TGTGCCAGCAGTTTCCTCGGACAGCTCAACAATGAGCAGTTCTTC.

Ten or more counts support this clonotype. The V and J genes are TRBV7-2 and TRBJ2-1, with a weak D call TRBD2 (7 bases). The V gene lost 1 base and the J gene lost 4 bases, with 14 bases spanning the gap. The CDR3 totals 16 residues. CDR1 is SGHTA and CDR2 is FQGNSA in the germline V gene. The CDR3 bases are TGTGCCAGCAGCTTAGAAGGGGGAGGGCCTTACAATGAGCAGTTCTTC. It encodes CASSLEGGGPYNEQFF.

This chain uses TRBV29-1 with TRBJ2-1, with a possible D match to TRBD1 (5 bases). Germline assignment: CDR1 SQVTM and CDR2 ANQGSEA. CDR3 length equals 13 residues. Trimming shortened V by 4 bases and J by 7 bases, and 14 bases separated the two germline ends. CDR3 nucleotides: TGCAGCGTTGGGTGGCAGGGCAGGAATGAGCAGTTCTTC. It encodes CSVGWQGRNEQFF.

There are a few counts of this clonotype. V and J are TRBV25-1 and TRBJ1-3, with a possible D match to TRBD1 (5 bases). Trimming shortened V by 1 base and J by 4 bases, and 14 bases separated the two germline ends. The CDR3 runs 16 residues. Germline CDR1 MGHDK, CDR2 SYGVNS. CDR3: CASSELGTAYGNTIYF. CDR3 in DNA: TGTGCCAGCAGTGAATTGGGGACGGCATACGGAAACACCATATATTTT.

The CDR3: CSVVGKGPGEETQYF. As DNA, the CDR3 is TGCAGCGTTGTGGGTAAGGGGCCAGGGGAAGAGACCCAGTACTTC. The chain is built from TRBV29-1 and TRBJ2-5, with a possible D match to TRBD1 (6 bases). V shed 4 bases and J shed 3 bases, with 18 bases lying between them. CDR1 and CDR2 (germline): SQVTM, ANQGSEA. CDR3 length equals 15 residues.

The chain uses TRBV5-5 and TRBJ2-7, with no clear D. CDR3 length: 16 amino acids. Per the germline V gene, CDR1 is SGHKS and CDR2 is YYEKEE (reference sequence). The germline V and J ends were trimmed by 0 bases and 3 bases, with 16 bases remaining between them. The CDR3 spells CASSLAPTRERYEQYF. Written as DNA, the CDR3 is TGTGCCAGCAGCTTGGCGCCGACAAGAGAACGCTACGAGCAGTACTTC.

This chain uses TRBV11-2 with TRBJ2-6; no clear D gene. Trimming left V 10 bases short and J 0 bases short, with 10 bases between. There are 14 residues in the CDR3. Germline assignment: CDR1 SGHAT and CDR2 FQNNGV. This CDR3 is CATGRSSGANVLTF. For the CDR3, the DNA is TGTGCCACCGGACGTAGCTCTGGGGCCAACGTCCTGACTTTC.

The rearrangement joins TRBV29-1 to TRBJ1-3; D is ambiguous. CDR1 is SQVTM, CDR2 ANQGSEA, per germline. Trimming removed 8 bases from V and 0 bases from J, with 8 bases in between. The CDR3 loop spans 12 amino acids. Written as DNA, the CDR3 is TGCAGCCCCGAAGCCTCTGGAAACACCATATATTTT. As protein: CSPEASGNTIYF.

This clonotype was counted a single time. The rearrangement links TRBV28 to TRBJ2-7; the D gene could be TRBD1 or TRBD2 (6 bases each). V lost 6 bases, J lost 7 bases, and 19 bases lay in between. The CDR3 spans 14 residues. The germline gives CDR1 MDHEN, CDR2 SYDVKM. CDR3 sequence reads: CASSPTVGGREQYF. The CDR3 DNA sequence: TGTGCCAGCAGCCCAACGGTAGGGGGGAGGGAGCAGTACTTC.

This clonotype showed up many times. The chain uses TRBV5-1 and TRBJ1-5, with TRBD1 identical over 8 bases. Trimming removed 4 bases from V and 2 bases from J; junction bases left unmatched: 8. Germline loops: CDR1 SGHRS, CDR2 YFSETQ. CDR3 size: 16 residues. The CDR3 sequence is CASSPTGGFGNQPQHF. The CDR3, as DNA: TGCGCCAGCAGCCCCACAGGGGGGTTCGGCAATCAGCCCCAGCATTTT.

This clonotype was detected ten times or more. The gene calls are TRBV28 and TRBJ1-6; a possible D gene is TRBD1 (5 bases). V was trimmed by 5 bases and J by 5 bases, leaving 16 bases between them. The CDR3 extends over 16 amino acids. Germline V gives CDR1 MDHEN, CDR2 SYDVKM. The CDR3 coding sequence is TGTGCCAGCAGTCCCCCCTCAATGGGGCATAATTCACCCCTCCACTTT. This gives the protein CASSPPSMGHNSPLHF.

V is TRBV20-1 and J is TRBJ1-5, with D tentatively TRBD1 (5 bases). This CDR3 has 12 residues. CDR1 is DFQATT and CDR2 is SNEGSKA in the germline V gene (reference sequence). The ends were cut back, 5 bases at V and 6 bases at J, with 11 bases in the middle. CDR3 protein: CSAGGGVQPQHF. The CDR3 DNA reads TGCAGTGCTGGCGGGGGGGTTCAGCCCCAGCATTTT.

This clonotype was counted many times. The chain combines TRBV29-1 with TRBJ2-2; D remains unclear. This CDR3 contains 12 residues. Per the germline V gene, CDR1 is SQVTM and CDR2 is ANQGSEA. V lost 4 bases, J lost 1 base, and 4 bases lay in between. CDR3 nucleotides: TGCAGCGTTGTGGGGAACACCGGGGAGCTGTTTTTT. It encodes CSVVGNTGELFF.

This clonotype occurred once. V gene TRBV5-1 combines with J gene TRBJ2-1; D is uncertain. This CDR3 has 16 amino acids. Deletions cut 0 bases from V and 0 bases from J, with 10 bases between. The germline gives CDR1 SGHRS, CDR2 YFSETQ. The CDR3 here is CASSLEGTRSYNEQFF. The CDR3 nucleotides read TGCGCCAGCAGCTTGGAGGGTACTCGCTCCTACAATGAGCAGTTCTTC.

This clonotype was seen at least ten times. V is TRBV7-2 and J is TRBJ2-5; TRBD1 aligns across 7 bases. The CDR3 contains 15 residues. Germline loops: CDR1 SGHTA, CDR2 FQGNSA. Trimming cost V 4 bases and J 1 base; bases outside gene matches: 6. CDR3 amino acids: CASSSLTGTQETQYF. CDR3 coding DNA: TGTGCCAGCAGCTCACTGACAGGGACCCAAGAGACCCAGTACTTC.

V and J are TRBV2 and TRBJ2-6, with D perhaps TRBD2 (6 bases). The V gene lost 4 bases and the J gene lost 0 bases, with 10 bases spanning the gap. Germline assignment: CDR1 SNHLY and CDR2 FYNNEI. This CDR3 has 16 residues. This CDR3 is CASSAQGGSGANVLTF. The CDR3 DNA is TGTGCCAGCAGTGCCCAGGGAGGCTCTGGGGCCAACGTCCTGACTTTC.

This clonotype showed up many times. The chain joins TRBV12-3 or TRBV12-4 to TRBJ2-1, with 14 bases fitting TRBD2. The ends lost 3 bases at V and 9 bases at J; junction bases unmatched: 7. The CDR3 is 16 residues long. The CDR3 here is CASSLGTSGRIGEQFF. The CDR3 region has the DNA TGTGCCAGCAGTTTGGGGACTAGCGGGAGAATTGGTGAGCAGTTCTTC.

The chain links TRBV7-9 to TRBJ2-5; D is perhaps TRBD1 or TRBD2 (5 bases each). CDR1 is SEHNR, CDR2 FQNEAQ, per germline (reference sequence). Trimming stripped 6 bases from V and 4 bases from J, with 9 bases between. The CDR3 spans 12 residues. CDR3 DNA sequence: TGTGCCAGCAGGGGGGAGAGAGAGACCCAGTACTTC. It translates to CASRGERETQYF.

The CDR3 region is CAWSVGGELFF. The CDR3 DNA follows: TGTGCCTGGAGTGTAGGCGGGGAGCTGTTTTTT. The V and J genes are TRBV30 and TRBJ2-2; no clear D. The V gene lost 0 bases and the J gene lost 7 bases, with 3 bases spanning the gap. The germline V gene encodes CDR1 GTSNPN and CDR2 SVGIG (reference sequence). This CDR3 is 11 amino acids long.

This chain joins TRBV10-2 and TRBJ2-1; D tentatively reads TRBD1 or TRBD2 (5 bases each). Germline V gives CDR1 WSHSY, CDR2 SAAADI. V dropped 5 bases and J dropped 2 bases, with 13 bases sitting between them. CDR3 length: 15 residues. Here the CDR3 DNA reads TGCGCCAGCAGTCCTAAGAGAGGGGCCTACAATGAGCAGTTCTTC. It encodes CASSPKRGAYNEQFF.

This chain joins TRBV5-5 and TRBJ2-5, with a possible D match to TRBD2 (6 bases). Trimming took off 1 base at V and 1 base at J, with 14 bases between the two ends. The CDR3 extends over 16 amino acids. Germline V CDR1 and CDR2: SGHKS, YYEKEE (reference sequence). CDR3 in amino acids: CASSLNTLGGQETQYF. CDR3 sequence (DNA): TGTGCCAGCAGCTTGAATACGTTGGGGGGCCAAGAGACCCAGTACTTC.

This clonotype was observed at least ten times. The chain joins TRBV15 to TRBJ2-3; 14 bases agree with TRBD2. This CDR3 comprises 17 residues. J was trimmed by 4 bases and V by 0 bases; bases with no gene match: 3. Per the germline V gene, CDR1 is LNHNV and CDR2 is YYDKDF (reference sequence). The CDR3 bases are TGTGCCACCAGCAGAGATAGACTAGCGGGAGGGGCAGATACGCAGTATTTT. This gives the protein CATSRDRLAGGADTQYF.